This TCR beta chain came from a study of blood T cell repertoires in COVID-19. The overall study: Specimens from acute and convalescent COVID-19 originated in the United States, Italy and Spain. PBMCs, B-cell-depleted T cells, or T cells were the source of the cDNA or gDNA that made up the material.

Seattle cases were enrolled at active infection and followed longitudinally. Original data processing: Reference gene primer amplification gave estimated nucleated cell counts. Assay used: immunoSEQ multiplex PCR; TCRdb lists only in-frame clones, some missing. D and trimming were read from the DNA, whereas the V and J calls and clone size are those reported in that table. Of around 60,000 clones in the sample, 80% to 85% were seen once. CDR1 and CDR2 from the germline V gene are MNHEY and SVGAGI. The V and J ends lost 2 bases and 9 bases respectively, with 17 bases between them. This CDR3 has 15 residues.

The chain has TRBV6-5 and TRBJ2-1, with a tentative D call TRBD2 (5 bases). The clonotype originates from a man aged 55 to 70 with COVID-19, enrolled during active disease. Input material: peripheral blood. CDR3 nucleotide sequence: TGTGCCAGCAGTTACCCAGCCGGAACTAGTTTTGAGCAGTTCTTC. Its translation is CASSYPAGTSFEQFF.